This TCR beta chain was captured in a study of T cells in women clearing cervical HPV infection. Details on this clone: Its target is unknown. The missing CDR3 end, 3 residues past where the read stops, is filled in from the germline J gene.

Prevalent HPV16 infections were excluded; only incident single HPV16 infections included. The CDR3 is 13 amino acids. CDR1 and CDR2 from the germline V gene are MNHEY and SVGEGT. Notes on the study in general: It is unknown whether associations predate infection; no effector/memory or HPV-specific sorting. Repertoire richness, not evenness, was significantly elevated in CIN3+ cases versus controls.

Produced via immunoSEQ multiplex PCR; TCRdb's table is partial and in-frame only. In total, the table holds about 44,000 clones. The clonotype comes from a woman between 18 and 70 years old with a cervical HPV16 infection that either progressed to CIN3+ or cleared (not recorded which). V gene TRBV6-2 or TRBV6-3 combines with J gene TRBJ2-3; 8 bases line up with TRBD2. The specimen was blood buffy coat. CDR3 DNA (partial): TGTGCCAGCGGTAGGGAGCGGGGGAGTCCG. It is translated as CASGRERGSP. The complete CDR3 sequence is CASGRERGSPQYF.